These 24 T cell receptor beta chains share one sample of origin, sequenced in a study of T cells in Graves' hyperthyroidism and ophthalmopathy (dated by TCRdb to between 2018 and 2021). Library prep was done by multiplex PCR. Sequenced on an Illumina HiSeq 2000. Amplification of TCR beta CDR3 regions was carried out from RNA transcripts. A first-round RT-PCR of the TCR CDR3 used the HTBI primer set with the Qiagen OneStep RT-PCR kit. In TCRdb, the public reads were trimmed at Q25 with fastp and aligned with MiXCR, with productive beta chains retained. Identical CDR3 proteins give one entry, which carries the most common genes and DNA. This sample lists hundreds of thousands of distinct CDR3 sequences; 35% to 40% were detected once. The ten largest clones capture 7% to 10% of the sample. The sample taken for sequencing was blood. The receptors originated from a man aged 18 to 30 with Graves' hyperthyroidism.

The V gene is TRBV7-9, the J gene TRBJ1-4; a possible D gene is TRBD1 (6 bases). The CDR3 runs 14 residues. CDR1 and CDR2 (germline): SEHNR, FQNEAQ (reference sequence). Trimming took 5 bases from V and 7 from J, leaving 14 bases between them. CDR3 DNA: TGTGCCAGCAGCGGACCGATGGGGGCTGAAAAACTGTTTTTT. Translating it yields CASSGPMGAEKLFF.

This sequence joins TRBV2 and TRBJ1-5; D unclear. Trimming removed 0 bases at V and 5 bases at J, with 14 bases between. The CDR3 has 16 amino acids. CDR1 and CDR2 from the germline V gene are SNHLY and FYNNEI. The CDR3 loop reads CASSEAWLAGDQPQHF. The CDR3 coding sequence is TGTGCCAGCAGTGAAGCGTGGCTAGCGGGAGATCAGCCCCAGCATTTT. Full variable domain (missing parts from reference TRBV2 and TRBJ1-5): EPEVTQTPSHQVTQMGQEVILRCVPISNHLYFYWYRQILGQKVEFLVSFYNNEISEKSEIFDDQFSVERPDGSNFTLKIRSTKLEDSAMYFCASSEAWLAGDQPQHFGDGTRLSIL.

This clonotype was observed at least ten times. The chain combines TRBV24-1 with TRBJ2-5, with D tentatively TRBD1 or TRBD2 (6 bases each). From germline, CDR1 is KGHDR and CDR2 SFDVKD. This CDR3 comprises 16 residues. V lost 4 bases and J 1 base, leaving 15 bases between the germline ends. As DNA, the CDR3 is TGTGCCACCAGTGAGGAGGGGGTTAATTTCCAAGAGACCCAGTACTTC. It encodes CATSEEGVNFQETQYF.

Note on this clonotype: The junction departs from germline at one end; a sequencing error may be responsible. The chain is built from TRBV2 and TRBJ1-2; no firm D call. Germline V gives CDR1 SNHLY, CDR2 FYNNEI. This CDR3 comprises 14 residues. The CDR3 sequence is CASSDGSRAYGYTF. The CDR3 region has the DNA TGCGCCAGCAGTGACGGTTCGAGGGCCTATGGCTACACCTTC.

J is TRBJ1-1 and V is TRBV3-1; 9 bases map to TRBD1. The CDR3 runs to 19 residues. The V and J ends lost 6 bases and 0 bases, in that order; junction bases with no gene match: 17. The germline V gene encodes CDR1 LGHDT and CDR2 YNNKEL (reference sequence). The CDR3 DNA follows: TGTGCCAGCAGAGCCGGGACAGGGACAGTAGATCGATTGAACACTGAAGCTTTCTTT. This translates into CASRAGTGTVDRLNTEAFF. Looking up the rest from reference TRBV3-1 and TRBJ1-1 gives the full variable domain: DTAVSQTPKYLVTQMGNDKSIKCEQNLGHDTMYWYKQDSKKFLKIMFSYNNKELIINETVPNRFSPKSPDKAHLNLHINSLELGDSAVYFCASRAGTGTVDRLNTEAFFGQGTRLTVV.

V and J are TRBV20-1 and TRBJ1-2, with TRBD1 as a possible D gene (5 bases). There are 13 residues in the CDR3. Germline V gene data show CDR1 as DFQATT and CDR2 as SNEGSKA (reference sequence). Deletions cut 6 bases from V and 5 bases from J, with 16 bases between. The CDR3 loop reads CSAPGLAGYGYTF. The CDR3 region has the DNA TGCAGTGCCCCGGGACTAGCGGGGTATGGCTACACCTTC.

This chain joins TRBV5-6 and TRBJ2-7; possibly TRBD1 for D (5 bases). Germline loops: CDR1 SGHDT, CDR2 YYEEEE. CDR3 length: 13 amino acids. V shed 2 bases and J shed 5 bases, with 11 bases lying between them. CDR3 sequence: CASSFPGMDEQYF. The CDR3 DNA is TGTGCCAGCAGCTTCCCAGGGATGGACGAGCAGTACTTC.

In DNA, the CDR3 is TGTGCCAGCAGTGATATAGCGGGGGGGCAAGAGACCCAGTACTTC. This sequence encodes CASSDIAGGQETQYF. This chain links TRBV25-1 with TRBJ2-5; 11 nucleotides agree with TRBD2. V dropped 3 bases and J dropped 2; count of bases not matched to a gene: 2. This CDR3 comprises 15 residues. From germline, CDR1 is MGHDK and CDR2 SYGVNS.

This clonotype was seen ten or more times. The J gene is TRBJ2-2, the V gene TRBV7-3, with D possibly being TRBD2 (6 bases). The CDR3 consists of 14 residues. V dropped 1 base and J dropped 5 bases, with 8 bases sitting between them. In germline, CDR1 is SGHTA, CDR2 FQGTGA. CDR3 sequence: CASSLKSGTGELFF. CDR3 in DNA: TGTGCCAGCAGCTTAAAGAGCGGGACCGGGGAGCTGTTTTTT.

The table lists this clonotype with many counts. CDR3 region: CASSMGLQGEKLFF. Here the CDR3 DNA reads TGTGCCAGTAGTATGGGACTTCAGGGAGAAAAACTGTTTTTT. The genes are TRBV19 and TRBJ1-4, with D perhaps matching TRBD1 (5 bases). The germline CDR1 and CDR2 sequences are LNHDA and SQIVND (reference sequence). Between the trimmed V and J ends, which lost 3 bases and 8 bases, there was a span of 13 bases. The CDR3 is 14 residues long.

With regard to this clonotype: This could be a read error, since a much larger clone is one nucleotide away. V is TRBV2 and J is TRBJ2-5, with D possibly called TRBD1 or TRBD2 (6 bases each). This CDR3 is 11 amino acids long. Per germline, CDR1 SNHLY and CDR2 FYNNEI. Trimming took off 3 bases at V and 9 bases at J, with 8 bases between the two ends. The CDR3 spells CASSDRGAQYF. The CDR3, as DNA: TGTGCCAGCAGTGATAGGGGGGCCCAGTACTTC.

With regard to this clonotype: At one boundary the junction diverges from the germline segment, which might be a read error. This sequence joins TRBV11-2 and TRBJ1-5; TRBD1 is a possible D gene (6 bases). Germline assignment: CDR1 SGHAT and CDR2 FQNNGV. The CDR3 consists of 14 residues. The CDR3 DNA sequence: TGTGCCAGCGGCTTAGAACAGGGCCATCAGCCCCAGCATTTT. Its translation: CASGLEQGHQPQHF.

This clonotype was detected a few times. The chain uses TRBV9 and TRBJ1-2; no clear D gene. This CDR3 is 13 amino acids long. In germline, CDR1 is SGDLS, CDR2 YYNGEE. Trimming shortened V by 3 bases and J by 5 bases, and 11 bases separated the two germline ends. CDR3 bases: TGTGCCAGCAGCGCCCCTAAGCGTTATGGCTACACCTTC. This translates into CASSAPKRYGYTF.

This clonotype has only a few counts. The rearrangement links TRBV7-6 to TRBJ2-7; TRBD1 aligns across 11 bases. The germline V gene has CDR1 SGHVS and CDR2 FNYEAQ. V lost 3 bases, J lost 5 bases, and 15 bases stayed unmatched. The CDR3 is 18 residues long. CDR3 region: CASSFVGGTGGQNHEQYF. CDR3 DNA sequence: TGTGCCAGCAGCTTCGTGGGGGGGACAGGGGGTCAAAATCACGAGCAGTACTTC.

This clonotype occurred a few times. The CDR3 region has the DNA TGTGCCAGCAGCCCTCTCACTAGCGGGGCCACCGAGCAGTACTTC. Amino acid sequence: CASSPLTSGATEQYF. V is TRBV12-3 or TRBV12-4 and J is TRBJ2-7; 10 bases are a match to TRBD2. The CDR3 is made up of 15 amino acids. With V trimmed by 6 bases and J by 6 bases, 11 bases remained unmatched.

J is TRBJ2-2 and V is TRBV7-8; 8 bases align to TRBD1. Germline trimming cut 5 bases from V and 2 bases from J; bases unmatched to any gene: 4. This CDR3 contains 15 residues. CDR1 and CDR2 from the germline V gene are SGHVS and FQNEAQ. CDR3 sequence (DNA): TGTGCCAGCAGCGTACAGGGGGGCAACACCGGGGAGCTGTTTTTT. This gives the protein CASSVQGGNTGELFF.

The V gene is TRBV12-3 or TRBV12-4, the J gene TRBJ2-7, with D possibly being TRBD1 (6 bases). Trimming removed 5 bases from V and 2 bases from J, with 13 bases in between. The CDR3 loop spans 14 amino acids. The CDR3 DNA is TGTGCCAGCAGTCCCGCCCCAGGGGCCTACGAGCAGTACTTC. Protein product: CASSPAPGAYEQYF.

As regards this clonotype: Since the CDR3 does not end with the conserved phenylalanine or tryptophan, this likely comes from a read error. The chain links TRBV5-1 to TRBJ2-7; D may match TRBD1 or TRBD2 (5 bases each). This CDR3 has 14 amino acids. In germline, CDR1 is SGHRS, CDR2 YFSETQ. CDR3 coding DNA: TGCGCCAGCAGCTTGGGGGGGAACTCCTACGGGCAGTACCTC. As protein: CASSLGGNSYGQYL.

V is TRBV7-8 and J is TRBJ1-1; the match to TRBD1 covers 9 bases. This CDR3 spans 15 amino acids. Germline V gives CDR1 SGHVS, CDR2 FQNEAQ. Trimming cost V 6 bases and J 8 bases; bases outside gene matches: 13. The CDR3 here is CASSFSRGQGAEAFF. CDR3 sequence (DNA): TGTGCCAGCAGTTTCTCCCGGGGACAGGGAGCCGAAGCTTTCTTT.

In this sample, this clonotype turned up a few times. This rearrangement joins TRBV7-9 to TRBJ1-1; 9 nucleotides align to TRBD1. In germline, CDR1 is SEHNR, CDR2 FQNEAQ (reference sequence). The CDR3 consists of 13 residues. J lost 8 bases, V lost 5 bases, and 6 bases had no gene match. Here the CDR3 DNA reads TGTGCCAGCAGCACTCGGGACAGGGACGAAGCTTTCTTT. It encodes CASSTRDRDEAFF. Filled out from reference TRBV7-9 and TRBJ1-1, the complete variable domain reads DTGVSQNPRHKITKRGQNVTFRCDPISEHNRLYWYRQTLGQGPEFLTYFQNEAQLEKSRLLSDRFSAERPKGSFSTLEIQRTEQGDSAMYLCASSTRDRDEAFFGQGTRLTVV.

V gene TRBV20-1 combines with J gene TRBJ1-1; no definite D call. CDR3 size: 15 residues. V was clipped by 6 bases and J by 0 bases, with 17 bases between them. Per the germline V gene, CDR1 is DFQATT and CDR2 is SNEGSKA (reference sequence). The CDR3 DNA follows: TGCAGTGCCTATACAAGAGAGAGGCTGAACACTGAAGCTTTCTTT. Its translation: CSAYTRERLNTEAFF.

The V call is TRBV20-1, the J call TRBJ2-3; 7 bases align to TRBD2. The germline V gene encodes CDR1 DFQATT and CDR2 SNEGSKA (reference sequence). V shed 5 bases, J shed 5 bases, and the junction held 13 bases outside the gene matches. The CDR3 has 15 amino acids. CDR3 loop: CSAQDAGVSKDTQYF. Written as DNA, the CDR3 is TGCAGTGCTCAGGACGCGGGGGTTTCTAAAGATACGCAGTATTTT.

A few counts support this clonotype. The V gene is TRBV19, the J gene TRBJ2-2, with D perhaps TRBD1 or TRBD2 (6 bases each). CDR3 size: 16 residues. From germline, CDR1 is LNHDA and CDR2 SQIVND (reference sequence). Trimming took 8 bases from V and 6 from J, leaving 22 bases between them. CDR3 sequence: CASHLGEQGLAGELFF. CDR3 in DNA: TGTGCCAGTCACCTGGGGGAACAGGGACTCGCCGGGGAGCTGTTTTTT.

A few counts support this clonotype. J is TRBJ2-2 and V is TRBV10-3, with D unresolved. The germline V and J ends were trimmed by 4 bases and 7 bases, with 7 bases remaining between them. Germline V lookup: CDR1 ENHRY, CDR2 SYGVKD. CDR3 length equals 12 residues. The chain's CDR3 is CAISGGSGELFF. CDR3 DNA: TGTGCCATCAGTGGGGGTAGCGGGGAGCTGTTTTTT.